A selection of T cell receptor beta chains follows, all from one sample in a study of blood T cell repertoires in COVID-19. Libraries were prepared by immunoSEQ multiplex PCR; TCRdb keeps only in-frame clonotypes and omits some of them. The sample includes 100,000 to 150,000 clones, more than 60% of them seen just once. The sample comprised peripheral blood. Source of these receptors: a man between 65 and 85 years old with acute or convalescent COVID-19. Each CDR3 is given with its conserved first and last residue. The order of the fields is D gene, V gene, clone size, CDR3 length, J gene, CDR3 DNA, CDR3 protein. D genes are given only for firm matches. Expanded clones get a size class; other rows say once, few or many, or leave the size out.

TRBD1	TRBV2	.	15	TRBJ1-1	TGTGCCAGCAGTAGCCGGGAGGGGGCGAACACTGAAGCTTTCTTT	CASSSREGANTEAFF
.	TRBV5-1	.	15	TRBJ2-2	TGCGCCAGCAGCTTGGCCGGCGGGGGCCCCGGGGAGCTGTTTTTT	CASSLAGGGPGELFF
.	TRBV11-2	.	13	TRBJ1-2	TGTGCCAGCAGCTTGGGGACATCCTATGGCTACACCTTC	CASSLGTSYGYTF
TRBD1	TRBV7-2	.	17	TRBJ2-5	TGTGCCAGCAGCTTAAGGCGCCCTGGACAGGGGGTGGAGACCCAGTACTTC	CASSLRRPGQGVETQYF
.	TRBV5-1	once	17	TRBJ2-3	TGCGCCAGCAGGGACCACTGGGCTAGCCCTAACACAGATACGCAGTATTTT	CASRDHWASPNTDTQYF
.	TRBV30	few	15	TRBJ2-2	TGTGCCTGGAGTGAAGGCCCCCGGGACACCGGGGAGCTGTTTTTT	CAWSEGPRDTGELFF
TRBD1	TRBV27	.	14	TRBJ1-4	TGTGCCAGCAGACGTGAGACAGGGGATGAAAAACTGTTTTTT	CASRRETGDEKLFF
.	TRBV9	.	15	TRBJ2-7	TGTGCCAGCAGCGTAGGGACTCTGCTCTCCTACGAGCAGTACTTC	CASSVGTLLSYEQYF
.	TRBV21-1	.	16	TRBJ2-2	TGTGCCAGCAGCCGGACTAGCGGGGGCACTACCGGGGAGCTGTTTTTT	CASSRTSGGTTGELFF
TRBD2	TRBV3-1/TRBV3-2	few	16	TRBJ2-3	TGTGCCAGCAGCCAAGGAGTAGCGGGGGGGTCGGATACGCAGTATTTT	CASSQGVAGGSDTQYF
TRBD1	TRBV30	.	15	TRBJ1-3	TGTGCCTGGAGGCGGACAGGGAACTCTGGAAACACCATATATTTT	CAWRRTGNSGNTIYF
.	TRBV18	.	15	TRBJ2-7	TGTGCCAGCTCACCTGGATTAGGGGCCTCCTACGAGCAGTACTTC	CASSPGLGASYEQYF
.	TRBV15	.	12	TRBJ1-6	TGTGCCACCAGCAGAGATGGGGGCCGAGCGTCCTTT	CATSRDGGRASF
.	TRBV20-1	.	14	TRBJ1-1	TGCAGTGCTAGTTTACAGGGAATGGGCACTGAAGCTTTCTTT	CSASLQGMGTEAFF
.	TRBV7-2	.	15	TRBJ2-1	TGTGCCAGCAGCTTAGAGGGGGGGGCCTACAATGAGCAGTTCTTC	CASSLEGGAYNEQFF
.	TRBV27	.	14	TRBJ1-2	TGTGCCAGCAGTCCCTCCCACGGGAGCAATGGCTACACCTTC	CASSPSHGSNGYTF
.	TRBV5-1	.	15	TRBJ2-1	TGCGCCAGCAGCATAACTGACAGCTCCTACAATGAGCAGTTCTTC	CASSITDSSYNEQFF
TRBD1	TRBV28	.	16	TRBJ1-1	TGTGCCAGCAGTCTACGAGGCGAGGGGGCGACTCCTGAAGCTTTCTTT	CASSLRGEGATPEAFF
.	TRBV5-8	.	15	TRBJ2-1	TGTGCCAGCAGCTTGGGGACAGCCTCCTACAATGAGCAGTTCTTC	CASSLGTASYNEQFF
.	TRBV5-4	.	14	TRBJ2-7	TGTGCCAGCAGCTTGTTTAGTAGCTCCTACGAGCAGTACTTC	CASSLFSSSYEQYF
.	TRBV15	.	12	TRBJ1-1	TGTGCCACCAGCAGAGATCTAGGAGTGGCTTTCTTT	CATSRDLGVAFF
.	TRBV24-1	.	16	TRBJ1-3	TGTGCCACCCGGGCTCCCCCTGGGGCCCAGGGAAACACCATATATTTT	CATRAPPGAQGNTIYF
.	TRBV4-1	.	13	TRBJ1-1	TGCGCCAGCAGCCAATTATTTGGGCTTGAAGCTTTCTTT	CASSQLFGLEAFF
.	TRBV20-1	.	15	TRBJ1-1	TGCAGTGCTAGTCGGGCAGGGGTGGGGGACACTGAAGCTTTCTTT	CSASRAGVGDTEAFF
TRBD1	TRBV9	few	16	TRBJ1-1	TGTGCCAGCAGCGTAGGAGGGGGACAGGGAGTCCCTGAAGCTTTCTTT	CASSVGGGQGVPEAFF
TRBD1	TRBV7-9	.	15	TRBJ1-2	TGTGCCAGCAGCTCCGGACAGGGGGGCTTCTATGGCTACACCTTC	CASSSGQGGFYGYTF
TRBD2	TRBV5-1	.	16	TRBJ2-2	TGCGCCAGCAGCTTGGGAGTAGCGGGGGCAGCGGGGGAGCTGTTTTTT	CASSLGVAGAAGELFF
.	TRBV9	few	15	TRBJ2-5	TGTGCCAGCAGCGCGGACCCGGGGGACAGAGGATCCCAGTACTTC	CASSADPGDRGSQYF
.	TRBV5-1	.	14	TRBJ1-1	TGCGCCAGCAGCTTGGGGGCGGGGAACACTGAAGCTTTCTTT	CASSLGAGNTEAFF
TRBD1	TRBV5-6	.	15	TRBJ2-1	TGTGCCAGCAGCCACCGGACAGGGTTAGGAAATGAGCAGTTCTTC	CASSHRTGLGNEQFF
.	TRBV19	few	14	TRBJ2-7	TGTGCCAGTAGTACAGACAGTTTCCAATACGAGCAGTACTTC	CASSTDSFQYEQYF
.	TRBV11-3	few	13	TRBJ1-1	TGTGCCAGCAGTCCAGGGGTTAACACTGAAGCTTTCTTT	CASSPGVNTEAFF
.	TRBV15	.	13	TRBJ1-6	TGTGCCACCGCGTCGGAGGGAAGTTCACCCCTCCACTTT	CATASEGSSPLHF
TRBD1	TRBV5-1	few	14	TRBJ1-1	TGCGCCAGCAGCTGGGGACAGAGGGGGACTGAAGCTTTCTTT	CASSWGQRGTEAFF
TRBD2	TRBV24-1	.	15	TRBJ2-2	TGTGCCACCAGTGCAGCGGGGGGGCATGGCGGGGAGCTGTTTTTT	CATSAAGGHGGELFF
TRBD2	TRBV7-8	.	17	TRBJ2-7	TGTGCCAGCAGCTTCCCGACTAGCGGGTTAACCTCCTACGAGCAGTACTTC	CASSFPTSGLTSYEQYF
.	TRBV2	.	14	TRBJ1-1	TGTGCCAGCAGTGGGGCAGACCGCAACACTGAAGCTTTCTTT	CASSGADRNTEAFF
.	TRBV10-3	.	16	TRBJ1-3	TGTGCCATCAGTGAGTCGGGCAGCTTCTCTGGAAACACCATATATTTT	CAISESGSFSGNTIYF
TRBD1	TRBV15	.	15	TRBJ1-2	TGTGCCACCAGCAGAGGCGCCGGGACAGACTATGGCTACACCTTC	CATSRGAGTDYGYTF
.	TRBV11-2	.	13	TRBJ2-3	TGTGCCAGCAGCTTAGCCGGGACAGATACGCAGTATTTT	CASSLAGTDTQYF
TRBD1	TRBV18	.	14	TRBJ1-2	TGTGCCAGCTCACCGGGGACAGGGGACTATGGCTACACCTTC	CASSPGTGDYGYTF
.	TRBV7-9	.	11	TRBJ2-1	TGTGCCAGCAGTCCCTGGAGTGAGCAGTTCTTC	CASSPWSEQFF
.	TRBV10-3	.	15	TRBJ2-1	TGTGCCATCCGAAGGAGGGGTTGGTCGAGGAATGAGCAGTTCTTC	CAIRRRGWSRNEQFF
TRBD2	TRBV5-4	.	16	TRBJ2-3	TGTGCCAGCAGCGGGGGGGACTTCGACCCCGCAGATACGCAGTATTTT	CASSGGDFDPADTQYF
TRBD2	TRBV4-1	.	16	TRBJ2-5	TGCGCCAGCAGCCAAGATGGGGGACTAGCGGGAGAGACCCAGTACTTC	CASSQDGGLAGETQYF
TRBD1	TRBV19	few	14	TRBJ1-5	TGTGCCAGCGACAGGGGGGTAAGCAATCAGCCCCAGCATTTT	CASDRGVSNQPQHF
.	TRBV11-2	few	13	TRBJ1-2	TGTGCCAGCAGCTTACTCGGCGGTCCTGGCTACACCTTC	CASSLLGGPGYTF
.	TRBV15	.	16	TRBJ1-3	TGTGCCACCAGCAGAGATCGTTTAGTACTTTCAGGAACCATATATTTT	CATSRDRLVLSGTIYF
.	TRBV12-5	once	14	TRBJ1-2	TGTGCTAGTGGTTTGCCCGGACAGAACTATGGCTACACCTTC	CASGLPGQNYGYTF
.	TRBV3-1/TRBV3-2	.	12	TRBJ1-1	TGTGCCAGCAGCCAGAGGAGCGTTGAAGCTTTCTTT	CASSQRSVEAFF
.	TRBV6-6	.	12	TRBJ1-3	TGTGCCAGCAAAACTTCTGGAAACACCATATATTTT	CASKTSGNTIYF
TRBD2	TRBV30	.	18	TRBJ2-7	TGTGCCTGGAGTGTACGGACTAGCGGGAGGGATAGCTCCTACGAGCAGTACTTC	CAWSVRTSGRDSSYEQYF
TRBD1	TRBV7-3	.	18	TRBJ2-3	TGTGCCAGCAGCCAACCGGGGGCCGGGACAGGGGACGCAGATACGCAGTATTTT	CASSQPGAGTGDADTQYF
TRBD2	TRBV11-3	once	15	TRBJ2-3	TGTGCCAGCAGCTCCGGGGGGGCTTACACAGATACGCAGTATTTT	CASSSGGAYTDTQYF